Each of the 15 T cell receptor beta chains below was sequenced from the same sample in a study of T cell responses to AZD1222 COVID-19 vaccine. Method: immunoSEQ multiplex PCR; TCRdb's copy keeps in-frame clones and lacks some. In the table there are more than 85,000 clones, 80% to 90% of which are singletons. The specimen comprised peripheral blood, sampled on day 0 of AZD1222 vaccination. The receptors were sampled from an adult in good health.

The V call is TRBV5-1, the J call TRBJ2-5, with 9 bases aligning to TRBD2. Losses at the gene ends were 5 bases for V and 4 bases for J; bases not matched to a gene: 6. The CDR3 sequence is 14 residues long. Germline CDR1 is SGHRS and CDR2 is YFSETQ. CDR3: CASSTRAGGETQYF. Here the CDR3 DNA reads TGCGCCAGCAGTACCAGAGCGGGAGGAGAGACCCAGTACTTC.

This chain connects TRBV5-1 to TRBJ1-6; the D is unclear. From germline, CDR1 is SGHRS and CDR2 YFSETQ. The CDR3 consists of 15 residues. Trimming pared 0 bases from V and 7 bases from J, leaving 11 bases between. DNA for the CDR3: TGCGCCAGCAGCTTGGCCGAACAGCGAAATTCACCCCTCCACTTT. Protein product: CASSLAEQRNSPLHF. The variable domain in full, completed from reference TRBV5-1 and TRBJ1-6, reads KAGVTQTPRYLIKTRGQQVTLSCSPISGHRSVSWYQQTPGQGLQFLFEYFSETQRNKGNFPGRFSGRQFSNSRSEMNVSTLELGDSALYLCASSLAEQRNSPLHFGNGTRLTVT.

This chain uses TRBV6-5 with TRBJ1-1, with 7 bases lining up with TRBD1. J was trimmed by 0 bases and V by 4 bases; bases with no gene match: 8. Germline assignment: CDR1 MNHEY and CDR2 SVGAGI. This CDR3 contains 16 residues. The chain's CDR3 is CASSSRQGTVNTEAFF. CDR3 nucleotides: TGTGCCAGCAGTTCGCGACAGGGAACCGTGAACACTGAAGCTTTCTTT.

In its sample, this clone was seen once. V is TRBV28 and J is TRBJ2-2; 9 bases agree with TRBD1. Germline-derived CDR1 and CDR2 are MDHEN and SYDVKM. The CDR3 has 15 amino acids. V gave up 5 bases and J gave up 3 bases; unmatched junction bases: 4. The CDR3 DNA reads TGTGCCAGCAGTATACAGGGGGCCTACACCGGGGAGCTGTTTTTT. It encodes CASSIQGAYTGELFF.

This chain uses TRBV13 with TRBJ2-5, with a weak D call TRBD2 (7 bases). There are 17 residues in the CDR3. The V end lost 1 base, the J end lost 0 bases, and 15 bases lay between the germline ends. Germline CDR1 and CDR2: PRHDT and FYEKMQ (reference sequence). The CDR3 sequence is CASSLVGGGRYQETQYF. Written as DNA, the CDR3 is TGTGCCAGCAGCTTAGTGGGCGGGGGCAGGTACCAAGAGACCCAGTACTTC.

V gene TRBV5-4 combines with J gene TRBJ2-1; D remains ambiguous. CDR1 is SGHNT and CDR2 is YYREEE in the germline V gene (reference sequence). Deletions cut 1 base from V and 3 bases from J, with 8 bases between. This CDR3 spans 14 amino acids. The CDR3 DNA is TGTGCCAGCAGCTTGTCGCAGGTCTACAATGAGCAGTTCTTC. It yields the protein CASSLSQVYNEQFF.

The rearrangement links TRBV18 to TRBJ1-1; D is perhaps TRBD1 (6 bases). With 3 bases removed from V and 11 bases from J, the gap between germline ends came to 16 bases. The CDR3 sequence is 13 residues long. Germline loops: CDR1 KGHSH, CDR2 LQKENI. The DNA of the CDR3 is TGTGCCAGCTCACCTTATACCGCAGGGGAGGCTTTCTTT. Translating it yields CASSPYTAGEAFF.

The rearrangement joins TRBV7-8 to TRBJ2-5, with 7 bases lining up with TRBD2. CDR1 is SGHVS, CDR2 FQNEAQ, per germline. The CDR3 spans 18 residues. Trimming removed 1 base from V and 4 bases from J; junction bases left unmatched: 15. The CDR3, as DNA: TGTGCCAGCAGCTTAGGGTTCTTGGGGGAGGGCCGGGGAGAGACCCAGTACTTC. The encoded protein is CASSLGFLGEGRGETQYF.

V usage is TRBV28 and J usage is TRBJ2-7, with 8 bases that match TRBD1. Germline trimming cut 4 bases from V and 4 bases from J; bases unmatched to any gene: 3. Germline-derived CDR1 and CDR2 are MDHEN and SYDVKM. The CDR3 runs 13 residues. CDR3 sequence reads: CASSSGGEYEQYF. CDR3 nucleotide sequence: TGTGCCAGCAGTTCAGGGGGCGAATACGAGCAGTACTTC.

The chain uses TRBV5-1 and TRBJ2-7; TRBD1 matches at 9 bases. Germline V gives CDR1 SGHRS, CDR2 YFSETQ. Trimming cost V 4 bases and J 3 bases; bases outside gene matches: 8. The length of the CDR3 is 15 residues. The CDR3 DNA reads as TGCGCCAGCAGCCTTCCACCGACAGGGGGCTACGAGCAGTACTTC. Translation: CASSLPPTGGYEQYF.

The V gene is TRBV18, the J gene TRBJ1-5, with 7 bases that match TRBD1. Looked up from germline, CDR1 is KGHSH and CDR2 is LQKENI. V shed 6 bases and J 4 bases; nucleotides not matched to a gene: 6. The CDR3 spans 14 residues. As DNA, the CDR3 is TGTGCCAGCTCTCATGACAGGGAGAATCAGCCCCAGCATTTT. This sequence encodes CASSHDRENQPQHF.

This rearrangement joins TRBV12-3 or TRBV12-4 to TRBJ1-5; no definite D call. V was pared by 6 bases and J by 4 bases, with 10 bases between. The CDR3 is 13 amino acids. The CDR3 DNA follows: TGTGCCAGCAGCCCCGACCGTAATCAGCCCCAGCATTTT. Translated: CASSPDRNQPQHF.

This chain joins TRBV19 and TRBJ2-2; tentatively, D is TRBD2 (6 bases). The CDR3 contains 13 residues. Germline CDR1 reads LNHDA; CDR2 reads SQIVND (reference sequence). Trimming shortened V by 7 bases and J by 7 bases, and 13 bases separated the two germline ends. The CDR3 nucleotides are TGTGCCAGTAAGGGGACTTGGGACGGGGAGCTGTTTTTT. Its protein is CASKGTWDGELFF. The variable domain in full, completed from reference TRBV19 and TRBJ2-2, reads DGGITQSPKYLFRKEGQNVTLSCEQNLNHDAMYWYRQDPGQGLRLIYYSQIVNDFQKGDIAEGYSVSREKKESFPLTVTSAQKNPTAFYLCASKGTWDGELFFGEGSRLTVL.

This clone appeared once. The rearrangement uses TRBV18 and TRBJ1-4; 11 nucleotides agree with TRBD1. Losses at the gene ends were 6 bases for V and 6 bases for J; bases not matched to a gene: 3. The CDR3 extends over 14 amino acids. Germline V gives CDR1 KGHSH, CDR2 LQKENI. The CDR3 reads CASSPGQGDEKLFF. CDR3 DNA sequence: TGTGCCAGCTCCCCGGGACAGGGGGATGAAAAACTGTTTTTT.

The gene calls are TRBV24-1 and TRBJ1-5; TRBD1 might be the D (6 bases). Between the trimmed V and J ends, which lost 4 bases and 5 bases, there was a span of 11 bases. The germline V gene has CDR1 KGHDR and CDR2 SFDVKD. This CDR3 region has 14 residues. The CDR3 loop reads CATSDGQGYQPQHF. The DNA for the CDR3 is TGTGCCACCAGTGACGGGCAGGGGTATCAGCCCCAGCATTTT.